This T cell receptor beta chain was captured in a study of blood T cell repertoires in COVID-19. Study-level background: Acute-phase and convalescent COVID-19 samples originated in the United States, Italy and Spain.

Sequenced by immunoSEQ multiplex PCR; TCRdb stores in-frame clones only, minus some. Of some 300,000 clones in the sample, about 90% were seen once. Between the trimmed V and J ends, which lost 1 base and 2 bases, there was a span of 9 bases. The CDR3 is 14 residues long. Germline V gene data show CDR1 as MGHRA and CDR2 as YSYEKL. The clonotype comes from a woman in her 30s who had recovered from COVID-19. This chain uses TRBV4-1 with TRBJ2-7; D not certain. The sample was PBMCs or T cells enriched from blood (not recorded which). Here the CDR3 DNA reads TGCGCCAGCAGCCAAGGTTTCCCTGCCTACGAGCAGTACTTC. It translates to CASSQGFPAYEQYF.